These 29 T cell receptor beta chains came from one sample sequenced in a study of OX40 agonist ivuxolimab in advanced cancers. Sequenced by immunoSEQ multiplex PCR; TCRdb stores in-frame clones only, minus some. Here the sample spans roughly 9,400 clones, 70% being singletons. This specimen consisted of CD4+ or CD8+ T cells sorted from blood, obtained in a trial of the OX40 agonist ivuxolimab. All receptors come from an adult with an advanced solid tumor such as melanoma, head and neck, liver or kidney cancer.

The rearrangement joins TRBV5-4 to TRBJ2-1; no reliable D call. This CDR3 comprises 13 residues. CDR1 SGHNT and CDR2 YYREEE come from the germline V gene (reference sequence). The V and J ends lost 1 base and 6 bases respectively, with 8 bases between them. In DNA form, the CDR3 reads TGTGCCAGCAGCTTGAAGGTGGGCAATGAGCAGTTCTTC. Amino acids: CASSLKVGNEQFF.

In DNA, the CDR3 is TGTGCCAGCAGCGGAGCAAATGAGCAGTTCTTC. This sequence encodes CASSGANEQFF. The rearrangement uses TRBV11-2 and TRBJ2-1; D is uncertain. Germline loops: CDR1 SGHAT, CDR2 FQNNGV. Trimming took 5 bases from V and 7 from J, leaving 6 bases between them. The CDR3 contains 11 residues.

The chain has TRBV5-6 and TRBJ1-6; D is uncertain. The germline V gene encodes CDR1 SGHDT and CDR2 YYEEEE. CDR3 length: 12 residues. V was cut by 4 bases and J by 3 bases, with 2 bases left in between. The CDR3 bases are TGTGCCAGCAGCCTCTATAATTCACCCCTCCACTTT. Amino acid sequence: CASSLYNSPLHF.

This clone came up a few times. This chain joins TRBV9 and TRBJ2-1; D perhaps matches TRBD1 (5 bases). Germline V gene lookup returns CDR1 SGDLS and CDR2 YYNGEE. Trimming shortened V by 0 bases and J by 7 bases, and 20 bases separated the two germline ends. This CDR3 comprises 17 residues. CDR3 amino acids: CASSVASKATSGNEQFF. As DNA, the CDR3 is TGTGCCAGCAGCGTAGCTTCGAAAGCTACGTCAGGGAATGAGCAGTTCTTC. The full variable domain, with the rest looked up from reference TRBV9 and TRBJ2-1, is DSGVTQTPKHLITATGQRVTLRCSPRSGDLSVYWYQQSLDQGLQFLIQYYNGEERAKGNILERFSAQQFPDLHSELNLSSLELGDSALYFCASSVASKATSGNEQFFGPGTRLTVL.

Within the sample, this clone is medium-sized. This chain connects TRBV28 to TRBJ2-7, with D perhaps TRBD2 (5 bases). The V end lost 5 bases, the J end lost 5 bases, and 16 bases lay between the germline ends. Germline CDR1 and CDR2: MDHEN and SYDVKM. CDR3 size: 14 residues. The CDR3 DNA reads as TGTGCCAGCAGTCCCAATGGGAGCTTTGACGAGCAGTACTTC. Protein sequence: CASSPNGSFDEQYF. The whole variable domain, remainder taken from reference TRBV28 and TRBJ2-7, is DVKVTQSSRYLVKRTGEKVFLECVQDMDHENMFWYRQDPGLGLRLIYFSYDVKMKEKGDIPEGYSVSREKKERFSLILESASTNQTSMYLCASSPNGSFDEQYFGPGTRLTVT.

V gene TRBV4-1 combines with J gene TRBJ2-2; D gene unclear. Germline lookup yields CDR1 MGHRA and CDR2 YSYEKL. This CDR3 has 12 amino acids. Trimming removed 0 bases from V and 7 bases from J, with 3 bases in between. Here the CDR3 DNA reads TGCGCCAGCAGCCAAGAGGGCGGGGAGCTGTTTTTT. This gives the protein CASSQEGGELFF.

This clone was observed a few times. The chain joins TRBV7-3 to TRBJ2-7; a weak D match, TRBD2 (5 bases). V lost 3 bases to trimming and J lost 5 bases, with 5 bases between them. Looked up from germline, CDR1 is SGHTA and CDR2 is FQGTGA. This CDR3 is built from 11 residues. CDR3 protein: CASSLRDEQYF. The CDR3 DNA follows: TGTGCCAGCAGCTTGCGGGACGAGCAGTACTTC.

This chain joins TRBV6-6 and TRBJ2-2, with D tentatively TRBD1 (6 bases). CDR3 length: 15 amino acids. Per germline, CDR1 MNHNY and CDR2 SVGAGI (reference sequence). V gave up 6 bases and J gave up 1 base, with 12 bases separating them. Written as DNA, the CDR3 is TGTGCCAGCAGCTGGGACACGATGAACACCGGGGAGCTGTTTTTT. It is translated as CASSWDTMNTGELFF.

The J gene is TRBJ1-2, the V gene TRBV15; a possible D gene is TRBD1 (5 bases). V lost 0 bases, J lost 2 bases, and 13 bases lay in between. CDR1 and CDR2 from the germline V gene are LNHNV and YYDKDF (reference sequence). This CDR3 has 16 amino acids. The CDR3 DNA sequence: TGTGCCACCAGCAGAGATCGAGGGGCATCAAACTATGGCTACACCTTC. It yields the protein CATSRDRGASNYGYTF.

A few counts support this clone. V usage is TRBV7-3 and J usage is TRBJ2-5; 7 bases map to TRBD1. CDR3 length equals 14 residues. Germline V gene sequence: CDR1 SGHTA, CDR2 FQGTGA. Trimming removed 8 bases from V and 1 base from J; junction bases left unmatched: 7. The CDR3 bases are TGTGCCAGCCTCCCACAGGGGCTCCAAGAGACCCAGTACTTC. Protein product: CASLPQGLQETQYF.

The chain combines TRBV5-1 with TRBJ1-1; 7 bases line up with TRBD1. With 1 base clipped from V and 7 bases from J, the junction kept 1 base outside the gene matches. The CDR3 consists of 12 residues. Germline V gives CDR1 SGHRS, CDR2 YFSETQ. The CDR3 spells CASSLNRGEAFF. In nucleotides, the CDR3 is TGCGCCAGCAGCTTGAACAGGGGTGAAGCTTTCTTT.

The CDR3 here is CSGVGQPQHF. The CDR3 coding sequence is TGCAGTGGTGTGGGACAGCCCCAGCATTTT. V and J are TRBV20-1 and TRBJ1-5, with no clear D. The CDR3 spans 10 residues. The V end was cut by 7 bases, the J end by 7 bases, with 8 bases between. Germline assignment: CDR1 DFQATT and CDR2 SNEGSKA (reference sequence).

This sequence joins TRBV19 and TRBJ2-1, with D tentatively TRBD1 or TRBD2 (5 bases each). The V gene's germline CDR1 is LNHDA and CDR2 SQIVND (reference sequence). Between the trimmed V and J ends, which lost 2 bases and 10 bases, there was a span of 18 bases. CDR3 size: 15 residues. For the CDR3, the DNA is TGTGCCAGTAGTATACAGACTACCTGGGGGAGCGAGCAGTTCTTC. This codes for CASSIQTTWGSEQFF.

The V gene is TRBV29-1, the J gene TRBJ2-7, with D hard to call. The CDR3 consists of 13 residues. Between the trimmed V and J ends, which lost 6 bases and 0 bases, there was a span of 12 bases. CDR1 and CDR2 (germline): SQVTM, ANQGSEA. CDR3 sequence: CSVLLSNSYEQYF. The CDR3 nucleotides read TGCAGCGTCCTTCTAAGTAACTCCTACGAGCAGTACTTC.

V is TRBV5-6 and J is TRBJ1-1, with a possible D match to TRBD1 (6 bases). The CDR3 is 15 residues long. Germline-derived CDR1 and CDR2 are SGHDT and YYEEEE. The V end lost 2 bases, the J end lost 1 base, and 12 bases lay between the germline ends. Written as DNA, the CDR3 is TGTGCCAGCAGCTTAGGGGGGCCCAGGAACACTGAAGCTTTCTTT. It translates to CASSLGGPRNTEAFF.

This rearrangement joins TRBV5-4 to TRBJ2-5; 10 bases map to TRBD2. Trimming cost V 3 bases and J 0 bases; bases outside gene matches: 14. The CDR3 covers 19 residues. Germline V lookup: CDR1 SGHNT, CDR2 YYREEE (reference sequence). The CDR3 loop reads CASSSAEAGLAEHQETQYF. As DNA, the CDR3 is TGTGCCAGCAGCTCGGCCGAGGCAGGACTAGCGGAGCACCAAGAGACCCAGTACTTC.

The rearrangement joins TRBV5-4 to TRBJ2-1, with D perhaps matching TRBD2 (5 bases). V was clipped by 4 bases and J by 0 bases, with 8 bases between them. The germline V gene has CDR1 SGHNT and CDR2 YYREEE (reference sequence). The CDR3 spans 14 residues. CDR3 residues: CASSISDSYNEQFF. The CDR3 coding sequence is TGTGCCAGCAGCATTAGCGACTCCTACAATGAGCAGTTCTTC.

The count of this clone is one. This chain links TRBV5-4 with TRBJ2-4; TRBD1 aligns across 8 bases. Germline V gives CDR1 SGHNT, CDR2 YYREEE (reference sequence). The ends lost 4 bases at V and 15 bases at J; junction bases unmatched: 9. There are 12 residues in the CDR3. DNA of the CDR3: TGTGCCAGCAGCCCCGGGACAGGTTTCCGGTACTTC. This gives the protein CASSPGTGFRYF.

V is TRBV28 and J is TRBJ2-1; 9 positions agree with TRBD2. With 0 bases clipped from V and 0 bases from J, the junction kept 9 bases outside the gene matches. The CDR3 extends over 19 amino acids. Per germline, CDR1 MDHEN and CDR2 SYDVKM. CDR3 DNA: TGTGCCAGCAGTTTATGGTTCGGTAGCGGGGGTAGCTCCTACAATGAGCAGTTCTTC. This translates into CASSLWFGSGGSSYNEQFF.

Note on this clone: At one of its ends the junction is not consistent with the germline gene, which may arise from a read error. J is TRBJ1-2 and V is TRBV7-7, with D hard to call. This CDR3 is 13 amino acids long. CDR1 SSHAT and CDR2 FNYEAQ come from the germline V gene (reference sequence). The CDR3 reads CASSFGQNYGYTF. The CDR3 DNA reads as TGTGCTAGCAGCTTCGGTCAGAACTATGGCTACACCTTC.

V usage is TRBV6-5 and J usage is TRBJ1-2; D ambiguous. Germline V gene sequence: CDR1 MNHEY, CDR2 SVGAGI. The CDR3 runs 14 residues. Trimming took 2 bases from V and 4 from J, leaving 11 bases between them. The CDR3 DNA follows: TGTGCCAGCAGTTACGTCGGGGTGGGCTATGGCTACACCTTC. Amino acids: CASSYVGVGYGYTF.

The chain recombines TRBV4-1 with TRBJ2-1; D remains unclear. V lost 1 base and J 0 bases, leaving 10 bases between the germline ends. The CDR3 spans 16 residues. From germline, CDR1 is MGHRA and CDR2 YSYEKL. CDR3 nucleotide sequence: TGCGCCAGCAGCCAAGGGGTAAGGAGCTCCTACAATGAGCAGTTCTTC. Translation gives CASSQGVRSSYNEQFF.

The chain carries TRBV9 and TRBJ2-7; 7 bases match TRBD1. Germline loops: CDR1 SGDLS, CDR2 YYNGEE. This CDR3 region has 13 residues. The trim removed 4 bases at V and 10 bases at J, leaving 11 bases unmatched. The CDR3 DNA reads TGTGCCAGCAGCTTAGGGACAGTCCCTGACCAGTACTTC. Residues: CASSLGTVPDQYF.

J is TRBJ1-6 and V is TRBV7-2; 9 nucleotides line up with TRBD1. Losses at the gene ends were 5 bases for V and 8 bases for J; bases not matched to a gene: 13. CDR3 length: 17 residues. Germline V CDR1 and CDR2: SGHTA, FQGNSA. This CDR3 is CASSASAGTGIYSPLHF. CDR3 nucleotides: TGTGCCAGCAGCGCCAGCGCCGGGACAGGGATTTATTCACCCCTCCACTTT.

The chain links TRBV9 to TRBJ2-1; 10 nucleotides align to TRBD1. The CDR3 covers 17 residues. J gave up 2 bases and V 4 bases, and 9 bases lay outside the gene matches. Germline-derived CDR1 and CDR2 are SGDLS and YYNGEE. CDR3 bases: TGTGCCAGCAGCACTGGGACAGGGGATCGGGCCTACAATGAGCAGTTCTTC. Translation gives CASSTGTGDRAYNEQFF.

The chain has TRBV30 and TRBJ1-1; D uncertain. The V end was cut by 0 bases, the J end by 1 base, with 18 bases between. CDR3 length: 17 amino acids. The V gene's germline CDR1 is GTSNPN and CDR2 SVGIG (reference sequence). CDR3 region: CAWSVKGWRPQNTEAFF. CDR3 nucleotide sequence: TGTGCCTGGAGTGTAAAAGGATGGCGACCACAGAACACTGAAGCTTTCTTT.

This chain joins TRBV5-6 and TRBJ2-7; TRBD1 aligns across 8 bases. J was trimmed by 2 bases and V by 2 bases; bases with no gene match: 9. The CDR3 sequence is 16 residues long. Germline V gives CDR1 SGHDT, CDR2 YYEEEE. The CDR3 bases are TGTGCCAGCAGCTTTCAACAGGCAGGGGGCACCTACGAGCAGTACTTC. Residues: CASSFQQAGGTYEQYF. The complete variable domain, with remaining parts taken from reference TRBV5-6 and TRBJ2-7, reads DAGVTQSPTHLIKTRGQQVTLRCSPKSGHDTVSWYQQALGQGPQFIFQYYEEEERQRGNFPDRFSGHQFPNYSSELNVNALLLGDSALYLCASSFQQAGGTYEQYFGPGTRLTVT.

A few counts support this clone. The chain recombines TRBV27 with TRBJ2-7, with TRBD1 matching 7 bases. J lost 3 bases, V lost 3 bases, and 5 bases had no gene match. The germline V gene has CDR1 MNHEY and CDR2 SMNVEV (reference sequence). The CDR3 extends over 14 amino acids. CDR3 in amino acids: CASSFTGAVYEQYF. In DNA form, the CDR3 reads TGTGCCAGCAGTTTTACAGGGGCTGTCTACGAGCAGTACTTC.

This clone was picked up one time. The CDR3 is CASSLTSGSSSYNEQFF. CDR3 DNA sequence: TGTGCCAGCAGTTTGACTAGCGGGAGTAGCTCCTACAATGAGCAGTTCTTC. The chain uses TRBV28 and TRBJ2-1; 12 bases are shared with TRBD2. Germline lookup yields CDR1 MDHEN and CDR2 SYDVKM. V lost 3 bases, J lost 0 bases, and 3 bases stayed unmatched. The CDR3 has 17 residues.